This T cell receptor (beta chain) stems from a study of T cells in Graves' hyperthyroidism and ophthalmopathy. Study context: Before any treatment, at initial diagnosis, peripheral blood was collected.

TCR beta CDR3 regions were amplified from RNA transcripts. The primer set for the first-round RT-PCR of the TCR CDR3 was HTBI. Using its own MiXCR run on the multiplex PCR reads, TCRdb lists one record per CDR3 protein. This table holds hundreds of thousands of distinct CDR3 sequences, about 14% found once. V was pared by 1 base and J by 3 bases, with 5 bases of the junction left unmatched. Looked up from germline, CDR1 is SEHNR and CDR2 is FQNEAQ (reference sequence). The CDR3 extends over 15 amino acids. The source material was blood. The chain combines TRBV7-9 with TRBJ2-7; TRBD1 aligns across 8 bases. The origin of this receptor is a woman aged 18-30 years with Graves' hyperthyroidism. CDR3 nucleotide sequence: TGTGCCAGCAGCTTAGGACAGGGGATAGGCTACGAGCAGTACTTC. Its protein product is CASSLGQGIGYEQYF.